A selection of T cell receptor beta chains follows, all from one sample in a study of blood T cell repertoires in COVID-19. The repertoire was sequenced with immunoSEQ multiplex PCR; TCRdb's copy has only in-frame clones and lacks some. The data hold some 170,000 clones, with more than 75% observed a single time. Sample: peripheral blood. The receptors derive from a woman in her seventies with acute or convalescent COVID-19. Each CDR3 is given with its conserved first and last residue. Fields, in order: V gene, D gene, clone size, J gene, CDR3 DNA, CDR3 protein. A D gene is named only where the DNA matches it firmly. Not all rows give a size; the values are once, few, many and, for expanded clones, a class.

V gene: TRBV19; D gene: .; clone size: few; J gene: TRBJ2-1; CDR3 DNA: TGTGCCAGTCAGCCCAGGGCTTACAATGAGCAGTTCTTC; CDR3 protein: CASQPRAYNEQFF
V gene: TRBV25-1; D gene: TRBD2; clone size: .; J gene: TRBJ2-5; CDR3 DNA: TGTGCCAGCAGTGAACCCCACCGGGGGGGGGCGGAGGAGACCCAGTACTTC; CDR3 protein: CASSEPHRGGAEETQYF
V gene: TRBV7-8; D gene: TRBD1; clone size: .; J gene: TRBJ1-1; CDR3 DNA: TGTGCCAGCAGCTTAGGGGCCCAGGGGGGAATCACTGAAGCTTTCTTT; CDR3 protein: CASSLGAQGGITEAFF
V gene: TRBV27; D gene: TRBD2; clone size: few; J gene: TRBJ2-6; CDR3 DNA: TGTGCCAGCAGTTTATCTCGACTAGCGGGAGCCGGGGCCAACGTCCTGACTTTC; CDR3 protein: CASSLSRLAGAGANVLTF
V gene: TRBV15; D gene: TRBD1; clone size: .; J gene: TRBJ1-5; CDR3 DNA: TGTGCCACCAGCACATGGGACAGGTTCGGTCAGCCCCAGCATTTT; CDR3 protein: CATSTWDRFGQPQHF
V gene: TRBV18; D gene: .; clone size: few; J gene: TRBJ2-5; CDR3 DNA: TGTGCCAGCTCACCAAGGGGAGAGACCCAGTACTTC; CDR3 protein: CASSPRGETQYF
V gene: TRBV7-2; D gene: .; clone size: .; J gene: TRBJ2-6; CDR3 DNA: TGTGCCAGCAACCAGAACTCTGGGGCCAACGTCCTGACTTTC; CDR3 protein: CASNQNSGANVLTF
V gene: TRBV28; D gene: .; clone size: .; J gene: TRBJ2-2; CDR3 DNA: TGTGCCAGCATGATAACTGGGGGCTCGGCGACCGGGGAGCTGTTTTTT; CDR3 protein: CASMITGGSATGELFF
V gene: TRBV5-8; D gene: TRBD1; clone size: .; J gene: TRBJ1-2; CDR3 DNA: TGTGCCAGCTACCGGGACAGGGCTAACTATGGCTACACCTTC; CDR3 protein: CASYRDRANYGYTF
V gene: TRBV2; D gene: .; clone size: .; J gene: TRBJ1-2; CDR3 DNA: TGTGCCAGCACCTTGAGGTTGACAGACTATGGCTACACCTTC; CDR3 protein: CASTLRLTDYGYTF
V gene: TRBV28; D gene: .; clone size: once; J gene: TRBJ2-1; CDR3 DNA: .; CDR3 protein: CASSSFASGSREFF
V gene: TRBV5-6; D gene: .; clone size: .; J gene: TRBJ1-3; CDR3 DNA: TGTGCCAGCAGGGGGGCAGGTTCCGGAAACACCATATATTTT; CDR3 protein: CASRGAGSGNTIYF
V gene: TRBV19; D gene: .; clone size: once; J gene: TRBJ1-2; CDR3 DNA: TGTGCCAGTAGCTCCGGACAGTCCTATGGCTACACCTTC; CDR3 protein: CASSSGQSYGYTF
V gene: TRBV4-2; D gene: TRBD1; clone size: .; J gene: TRBJ2-4; CDR3 DNA: TGTGCCAGCAGCCAAGATAGCAACAGGGGGTACGTGGACATTCAGTACTTC; CDR3 protein: CASSQDSNRGYVDIQYF
V gene: TRBV19; D gene: .; clone size: .; J gene: TRBJ2-1; CDR3 DNA: TGTGCCAGTAGCGCGGGACAGACAAGTGTCAATGAGCAGTTCTTC; CDR3 protein: CASSAGQTSVNEQFF
V gene: TRBV28; D gene: .; clone size: .; J gene: TRBJ2-7; CDR3 DNA: TGTGCCAGCAGTCCCCCGGACAAATTCTACGAGCAGTACTTC; CDR3 protein: CASSPPDKFYEQYF